A single T cell receptor (beta chain) is shown here with its context. The antigen this receptor binds is unknown. Base qualities are not at hand, and no much larger clone is one base apart. The data originate from a study of T cell changes during pregnancy in multiple sclerosis (dated by TCRdb to about 2019). Describing the broader study: The study looked at changes in the T cell repertoire across pregnancy in women with multiple sclerosis.

From the germline V gene, CDR1 is SGHVS and CDR2 is FQNEAQ. Taken from cysteine to phenylalanine, the CDR3 has 18 residues. CDR3 DNA is the only sequence kept; it has 54 bases, read in frame from the first base. The germline V and J ends show losses of 5 bases and 1 base respectively, and no gene match explains 8 bases of the junction. The library came from the immunoSEQ multiplex PCR assay. TCRdb holds this immuneACCESS table with in-frame rearrangements only. Some clones are missing; in checked studies, unresolved V genes explain under half, and the rest has no known cause. The sample table contains around 71,000 clones; only one count was recorded for about 90% of them. More than 1.1% of the sample goes to the ten largest clones.

The sample was peripheral blood, taken after pregnancy. The TCR originated in a female donor with multiple sclerosis, enrolled in a pregnancy study. The chain was built from TRBV7-8 and TRBJ2-3; TRBD2 matches 14 bases in the middle. The CDR3 region reads CASSPRLAGGGGTDTQYF. The nucleotide sequence reads as follows: TGTGCCAGCAGCCCTCGACTAGCGGGAGGGGGGGGCACAGATACGCAGTATTTT.